The rows below give T cell receptor beta chains drawn from one sample of a study of early T cells in non-severe SARS-CoV-2 infection. MiXCR was run by TCRdb on the 5' RACE reads, yielding one entry per CDR3 protein. The sample has about 110,000 distinct CDR3 sequences, roughly 13% seen once. The sample was whole blood, taken at baseline. The receptors were sampled from an adult who was a healthcare worker with PCR-confirmed SARS-CoV-2 infection or an uninfected control (not recorded which). Both conserved end residues are part of each CDR3. D genes are given only for firm matches. Clone size is given for some rows only: seen once, a few or many times, or a class if the clone is expanded.

j_call,d_call,clone_size,v_call,cdr3_aa,cdr3_nt
TRBJ1-1,TRBD1,.,TRBV2,CASSDRTGERNTEAFF,TGTGCCAGCAGTGACCGGACAGGGGAGAGGAACACTGAAGCTTTCTTT
TRBJ1-2,.,.,TRBV5-1,CASSLEQGYGYTF,TGCGCCAGCAGCTTGGAGCAGGGCTATGGCTACACCTTC
TRBJ1-1,TRBD1,few,TRBV2,CASRTDRGGMNTEAFF,TGTGCCAGCAGGACAGACAGGGGAGGGATGAACACTGAAGCTTTCTTT
TRBJ1-1,.,many,TRBV5-6,CASSGGQNTEAFF,TGTGCCAGCAGCGGGGGACAGAACACTGAAGCTTTCTTT
TRBJ2-6,.,.,TRBV5-4,CASSAQVGSGANVLTF,TGTGCCAGCAGCGCCCAGGTGGGATCTGGGGCCAACGTCCTGACTTTC
TRBJ1-4,TRBD1,few,TRBV5-6,CASSLDTGTANEKLFF,TGTGCCAGCAGCTTGGACACCGGGACAGCTAATGAAAAACTGTTTTTT
TRBJ2-5,TRBD1,many,TRBV11-2,CASSLVVGTAILQETQYF,TGTGCCAGCAGCTTAGTAGTTGGGACAGCAATACTCCAAGAGACCCAGTACTTC
TRBJ2-7,.,.,TRBV7-2,CASSLDPPYEQYF,TGTGCCAGCAGCCTAGATCCCCCCTACGAGCAGTACTTC
TRBJ1-1,TRBD1,.,TRBV7-9,CASSKQGGIGTEAFF,TGTGCCAGCAGCAAACAGGGGGGGATTGGCACTGAAGCTTTCTTT
TRBJ2-2,.,few,TRBV28,CASRGGATGELFF,TGTGCCAGCAGAGGGGGGGCCACCGGGGAGCTGTTTTTT
TRBJ2-3,TRBD2,.,TRBV20-1,CSARGLARADTQYF,TGCAGTGCTAGGGGACTAGCCCGCGCAGATACGCAGTATTTT
TRBJ2-5,.,.,TRBV20-1,CSARDPRLDQETQYF,TGCAGTGCTAGAGACCCCAGACTAGACCAAGAGACCCAGTACTTC
TRBJ1-1,.,once,TRBV2,CASSEQGKNTEAFF,TGTGCCAGCAGTGAGCAGGGAAAGAACACTGAAGCTTTCTTT